A single sample is the source of the 21 T cell receptor beta chains below, sequenced in a study of response to subunit inactivated influenza vaccine. One entry per CDR3 protein results from TCRdb running MiXCR on the RT-PCR reads. The table lists 500,000 to 600,000 distinct CDR3 sequences, about 11% of them singletons. Another study also made use of these data, one on T cells expressing NK-cell markers. From that study: The authors made TCR beta cDNA libraries by 5'RACE template switching. This switching added a universal primer site and UMIs.

The source material was PBMCs from blood, sampled on the day of vaccination. The receptor set was obtained from a man aged 45-65 years who received an inactivated influenza vaccine.

The sample holds a few counts of this clonotype. The gene calls are TRBV5-1 and TRBJ2-1; D gene ambiguous. Germline-derived CDR1 and CDR2 are SGHRS and YFSETQ. V was pared by 2 bases and J by 2 bases, with 11 bases between. There are 15 residues in the CDR3. The DNA of the CDR3 is TGCGCCAGCAGCTTCGGCGACCTCGCCTACAATGAGCAGTTCTTC. Residues: CASSFGDLAYNEQFF.

The V and J genes are TRBV5-1 and TRBJ2-1; 8 bases map to TRBD2. Germline loops: CDR1 SGHRS, CDR2 YFSETQ. The CDR3 sequence is 15 residues long. Trimming cost V 1 base and J 7 bases; bases outside gene matches: 7. The chain's CDR3 is CASSLSGGSLNEQFF. CDR3 DNA: TGCGCCAGCAGCTTGTCGGGGGGGTCTTTAAATGAGCAGTTCTTC.

Only a few counts were recorded for this clonotype. V is TRBV11-2 and J is TRBJ2-5; D not resolved. This CDR3 is 14 amino acids long. Germline lookup yields CDR1 SGHAT and CDR2 FQNNGV. Between the trimmed V and J ends, which lost 5 bases and 5 bases, there was a span of 15 bases. The CDR3: CASSPRDTGETQYF. CDR3 sequence (DNA): TGTGCCAGCAGCCCCCGCGATACCGGGGAGACCCAGTACTTC. Full variable domain (missing parts from reference TRBV11-2 and TRBJ2-5): EAGVAQSPRYKIIEKRQSVAFWCNPISGHATLYWYQQILGQGPKLLIQFQNNGVVDDSQLPKDRFSAERLKGVDSTLKIQPAKLEDSAVYLCASSPRDTGETQYFGPGTRLLVL.

This clonotype was counted between two and nine times. This sequence joins TRBV9 and TRBJ2-2; D could derive from TRBD1 or TRBD2 (7 bases each). V lost 6 bases, J lost 6 bases, and 15 bases lay in between. Germline CDR1 and CDR2: SGDLS and YYNGEE. The CDR3 spans 14 residues. The chain's CDR3 is CASNKQGRAGELFF. For the CDR3, the DNA is TGTGCCAGCAACAAACAGGGGAGGGCCGGGGAGCTGTTTTTT.

The chain carries TRBV5-1 and TRBJ2-3; D could derive from TRBD1 or TRBD2 (5 bases each). Trimming shortened V by 1 base and J by 4 bases, and 10 bases separated the two germline ends. From germline, CDR1 is SGHRS and CDR2 YFSETQ. The CDR3 runs to 14 residues. In nucleotides, the CDR3 is TGCGCCAGCAGCTTGACGGGGACGGCAGATACGCAGTATTTT. It encodes CASSLTGTADTQYF.

The sample holds many counts of this clonotype. This chain uses TRBV5-1 with TRBJ2-5; 9 nucleotides align to TRBD2. J gave up 2 bases and V 1 base, and 6 bases lay outside the gene matches. The CDR3 sequence is 16 residues long. Germline lookup yields CDR1 SGHRS and CDR2 YFSETQ. Written as DNA, the CDR3 is TGCGCCAGCAGCTTGCGAAGCGGGGGGCGTCAAGAGACCCAGTACTTC. Translated, it gives CASSLRSGGRQETQYF.

The chain's CDR3 is CSASPENEKLFF. The CDR3 nucleotides read TGCAGTGCTAGTCCCGAGAATGAAAAACTGTTTTTT. The chain uses TRBV20-1 and TRBJ1-4; D unresolved. Germline V CDR1 and CDR2: DFQATT, SNEGSKA (reference sequence). This CDR3 is 12 amino acids long. Trimming took 3 bases from V and 5 from J, leaving 7 bases between them.

At least ten counts were recorded for this clonotype. Here the CDR3 DNA reads TGCGCCAGCAGGCCCCACCGACAGGGCTCCTACGAGCAGTACTTC. This sequence encodes CASRPHRQGSYEQYF. The V and J genes are TRBV4-1 and TRBJ2-7, with 7 bases lining up with TRBD1. This CDR3 region has 15 residues. V lost 6 bases to trimming and J lost 0 bases; unmatched junction nucleotides: 8. Germline V lookup: CDR1 MGHRA, CDR2 YSYEKL.

The rearrangement links TRBV6-5 to TRBJ1-5; D may be TRBD1 (5 bases). V was pared by 5 bases and J by 4 bases, with 15 bases between. The germline gives CDR1 MNHEY, CDR2 SVGAGI. The CDR3 is 15 amino acids. The CDR3 spells CASSNGQGRNQPQHF. Written as DNA, the CDR3 is TGTGCCAGCAGTAACGGACAAGGGAGGAATCAGCCCCAGCATTTT.

As to this clonotype: One end of the junction fails to match germline, which may point to a read error. The chain is built from TRBV29-1 and TRBJ2-1, with 9 bases that match TRBD2. The CDR3 runs to 16 residues. Per germline, CDR1 SQVTM and CDR2 ANQGSEA. The CDR3 protein is CSLESLAGDKYNEQFF. CDR3 coding DNA: TGCAGCCTTGAATCTTTAGCGGGAGATAAGTACAATGAGCAGTTCTTC.

In this sample, this clonotype turned up a few times. The chain is built from TRBV28 and TRBJ1-5; D possibly corresponds to TRBD1 (6 bases). Germline loops: CDR1 MDHEN, CDR2 SYDVKM. Trimming took off 1 base at V and 0 bases at J, with 16 bases between the two ends. The CDR3 loop spans 18 amino acids. CDR3 nucleotides: TGTGCCAGCAGTTTATACTTCTCGGGGGCTGGTAGCAATCAGCCCCAGCATTTT. It codes for CASSLYFSGAGSNQPQHF.

V usage is TRBV4-3 and J usage is TRBJ2-1; D possibly corresponds to TRBD2 (7 bases). Trimming took off 1 base at V and 2 bases at J, with 9 bases between the two ends. Germline CDR1 and CDR2: LGHNA and YSLEER. CDR3 length: 15 residues. The CDR3 here is CASSQAGGPYNEQFF. CDR3 sequence (DNA): TGCGCCAGCAGCCAAGCGGGGGGCCCCTACAATGAGCAGTTCTTC.

This chain connects TRBV12-3 or TRBV12-4 to TRBJ1-2, with D possibly being TRBD1 (5 bases). V was pared by 5 bases and J by 0 bases, with 10 bases between. The CDR3 is 14 residues long. Here the CDR3 DNA reads TGTGCCAGCAGTAGCCGGGGACCTAACTATGGCTACACCTTC. This translates into CASSSRGPNYGYTF.

This clonotype was recorded a few times. The genes are TRBV5-1 and TRBJ1-4, with D unresolved. The CDR3 totals 14 residues. The V gene lost 1 base and the J gene lost 8 bases, with 12 bases spanning the gap. Germline V CDR1 and CDR2: SGHRS, YFSETQ. The DNA for the CDR3 is TGCGCCAGCAGCTTGTCCCCTAGCAGGGAAAAACTGTTTTTT. It encodes CASSLSPSREKLFF.

The J gene is TRBJ1-6, the V gene TRBV5-1; weak D call: TRBD1 (5 bases). This CDR3 is 14 amino acids long. The V and J ends lost 0 bases and 8 bases respectively, with 9 bases between them. Per germline, CDR1 SGHRS and CDR2 YFSETQ. This CDR3 is CASSLVQGDSPLHF. The CDR3 DNA is TGCGCCAGCAGCTTGGTTCAGGGAGATTCACCCCTCCACTTT.

A few counts support this clonotype. The V and J genes are TRBV10-3 and TRBJ2-1; a possible D gene is TRBD2 (7 bases). The germline CDR1 and CDR2 sequences are ENHRY and SYGVKD. The CDR3 covers 13 residues. Trimming removed 4 bases from V and 7 bases from J, with 11 bases in between. In DNA, the CDR3 is TGTGCCATCAGTGGGGGGGGCGGGAATGAGCAGTTCTTC. Translating it yields CAISGGGGNEQFF.

This clonotype turned up a few times. V usage is TRBV28 and J usage is TRBJ2-7, with 7 bases identical to TRBD1. The junction had 10 bases not matched to a gene; V was cut back by 8 bases and J by 6 bases. CDR1 and CDR2 (germline): MDHEN, SYDVKM. The CDR3 is made up of 13 amino acids. CDR3 DNA: TGTGCCAGCCTTACGAGACAGGGTAGCGAGCAGTACTTC. This encodes CASLTRQGSEQYF.

This chain connects TRBV7-9 to TRBJ2-5, with 7 bases fitting TRBD1. The trim removed 5 bases at V and 5 bases at J, leaving 5 bases unmatched. This CDR3 contains 13 residues. Germline V gene sequence: CDR1 SEHNR, CDR2 FQNEAQ (reference sequence). DNA of the CDR3: TGTGCCAGCAGCGCGACAGGGTTGGAGACCCAGTACTTC. Protein product: CASSATGLETQYF.

The genes are TRBV5-1 and TRBJ2-1; 9 nucleotides align to TRBD1. This CDR3 comprises 15 residues. The ends lost 4 bases at V and 7 bases at J; junction bases unmatched: 9. In germline, CDR1 is SGHRS, CDR2 YFSETQ. In DNA, the CDR3 is TGCGCCAGCAGCGAGGGGACAGGGTTTGTGAATGAGCAGTTCTTC. Protein product: CASSEGTGFVNEQFF.

This clonotype was detected only a few times. The chain couples TRBV20-1 to TRBJ2-1; 7 bases align to TRBD2. Trimming at V came to 6 bases and at J to 3 bases, leaving 8 bases not matched to a gene. The CDR3 runs to 14 residues. The germline V gene encodes CDR1 DFQATT and CDR2 SNEGSKA (reference sequence). The CDR3 spells CSANSPSGYNEQFF. CDR3 sequence (DNA): TGCAGTGCCAATTCCCCTAGCGGCTACAATGAGCAGTTCTTC.

V is TRBV15 and J is TRBJ2-7; 8 nucleotides match TRBD1. Per the germline V gene, CDR1 is LNHNV and CDR2 is YYDKDF (reference sequence). The CDR3 runs 15 residues. The trim removed 0 bases at V and 2 bases at J, leaving 3 bases unmatched. The CDR3 nucleotides are TGTGCCACCAGCAGAGAGACAGGGGACACCTACGAGCAGTACTTC. It specifies CATSRETGDTYEQYF.